Sequencing of this T cell receptor (beta chain) was carried out in a study of blood T cell repertoires in COVID-19. Turning to the study itself: The origin of the acute and convalescent COVID-19 samples was the United States, Italy and Spain. T cells, B-cell-depleted T cells, or PBMCs provided the cDNA or gDNA that served as material.

Authors' data handling: It was from reference gene primer amplification that nucleated cell counts were estimated. Profiling relied on immunoSEQ multiplex PCR, and the TCRdb table lists in-frame clones only, not all of them. D and trimming come from the DNA, and the V and J calls and clone size come from that table. The sample records under 250,000 clones, over 80% being singletons. CDR1 and CDR2 (germline): SGHTA, FQGTGA. Losses at the gene ends were 5 bases for V and 4 bases for J; bases not matched to a gene: 3. The CDR3 consists of 13 residues. The chain joins TRBV7-3 to TRBJ2-3; 7 bases are a match to TRBD1. The specimen sequenced was peripheral blood. This clonotype was sampled from a human donor in a cohort sampled during active COVID-19. CDR3 residues: CASSPTGSDTQYF. Here the CDR3 DNA reads TGTGCCAGCAGCCCGACAGGGTCAGATACGCAGTATTTT.